The present TCR beta chain was sequenced within a study of graft-versus-host responses after intestinal transplantation. The overall study: Recipients obtained multivisceral, liver-intestinal, or isolated intestinal transplants.

This clone was detected once. Antigen: not known. Germline V gene sequence: CDR1 SGHDT, CDR2 YYEEEE. The CDR3 runs to 15 residues. V lost 4 bases, J lost 7 bases, and 10 bases stayed unmatched. The protocol was immunoSEQ multiplex PCR, while the TCRdb copy is restricted to in-frame clones and leaves out a portion. The repertoire holds 85,000 to 110,000 clones, with roughly 93% as singletons. The source was unstimulated CD8+ T cells sorted from spleen or lymph node cells, collected before intestinal transplant. The chain links TRBV5-6 to TRBJ1-4; 7 bases line up with TRBD1. The clonotype comes from a human donor who received an intestinal transplant. The CDR3 bases are TGTGCCAGCAGCGGAACAGGGGAGGCTGGTGAAAAACTGTTTTTT. Protein: CASSGTGEAGEKLFF.